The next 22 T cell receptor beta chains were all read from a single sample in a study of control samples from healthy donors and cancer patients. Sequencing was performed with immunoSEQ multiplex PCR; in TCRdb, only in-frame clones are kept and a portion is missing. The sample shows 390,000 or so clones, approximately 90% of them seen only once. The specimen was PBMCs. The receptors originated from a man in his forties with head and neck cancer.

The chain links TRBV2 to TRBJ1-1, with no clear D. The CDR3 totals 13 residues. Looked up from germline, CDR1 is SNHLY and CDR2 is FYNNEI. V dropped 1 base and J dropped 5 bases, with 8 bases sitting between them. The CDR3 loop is CASSEGPGTEAFF. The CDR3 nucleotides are TGTGCCAGCAGTGAAGGGCCCGGGACTGAAGCTTTCTTT.

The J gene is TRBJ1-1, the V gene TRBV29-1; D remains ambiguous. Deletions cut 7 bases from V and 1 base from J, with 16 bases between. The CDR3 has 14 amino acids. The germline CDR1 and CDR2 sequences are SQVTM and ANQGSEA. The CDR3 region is CSAPGAGGNTEAFF. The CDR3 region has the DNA TGCAGCGCTCCCGGCGCGGGTGGGAACACTGAAGCTTTCTTT.

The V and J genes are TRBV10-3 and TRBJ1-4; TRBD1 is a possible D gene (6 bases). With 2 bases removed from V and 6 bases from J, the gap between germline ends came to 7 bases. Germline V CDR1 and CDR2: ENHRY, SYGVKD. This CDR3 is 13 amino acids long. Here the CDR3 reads CAISEGTHEKLFF. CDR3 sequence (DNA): TGTGCCATCAGTGAGGGGACACATGAAAAACTGTTTTTT.

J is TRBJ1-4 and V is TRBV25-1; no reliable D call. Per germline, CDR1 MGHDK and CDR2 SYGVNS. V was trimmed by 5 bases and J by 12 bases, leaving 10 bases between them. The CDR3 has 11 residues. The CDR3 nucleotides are TGTGCCAGCAGTAGTTCGCTGGAACTGTTTTTT. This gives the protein CASSSSLELFF. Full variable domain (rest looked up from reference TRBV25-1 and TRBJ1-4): EADIYQTPRYLVIGTGKKITLECSQTMGHDKMYWYQQDPGMELHLIHYSYGVNSTEKGDLSSESTVSRIRTEHFPLTLESARPSHTSQYLCASSSSLELFFGSGTQLSVL.

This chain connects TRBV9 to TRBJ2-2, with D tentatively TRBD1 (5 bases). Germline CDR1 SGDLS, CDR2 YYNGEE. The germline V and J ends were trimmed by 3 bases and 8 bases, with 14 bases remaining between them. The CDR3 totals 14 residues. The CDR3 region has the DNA TGTGCCAGCAGCGCAACTCAGGGTTCTGGGGAGCTGTTTTTT. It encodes CASSATQGSGELFF. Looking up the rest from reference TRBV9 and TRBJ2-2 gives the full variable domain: DSGVTQTPKHLITATGQRVTLRCSPRSGDLSVYWYQQSLDQGLQFLIQYYNGEERAKGNILERFSAQQFPDLHSELNLSSLELGDSALYFCASSATQGSGELFFGEGSRLTVL.

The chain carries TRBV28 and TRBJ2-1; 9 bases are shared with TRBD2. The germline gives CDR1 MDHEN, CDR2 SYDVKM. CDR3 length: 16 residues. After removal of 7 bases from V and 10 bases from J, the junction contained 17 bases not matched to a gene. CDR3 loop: CASTPWAASGVDEQFF. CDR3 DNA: TGTGCCAGCACTCCCTGGGCGGCTAGCGGGGTAGACGAGCAGTTCTTC.

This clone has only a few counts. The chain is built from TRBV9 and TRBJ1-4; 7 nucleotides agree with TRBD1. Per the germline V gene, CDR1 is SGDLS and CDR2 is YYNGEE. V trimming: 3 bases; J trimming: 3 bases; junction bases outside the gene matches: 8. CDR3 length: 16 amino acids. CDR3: CASSALQGTANEKLFF. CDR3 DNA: TGTGCCAGCAGCGCACTACAGGGGACGGCTAATGAAAAACTGTTTTTT.

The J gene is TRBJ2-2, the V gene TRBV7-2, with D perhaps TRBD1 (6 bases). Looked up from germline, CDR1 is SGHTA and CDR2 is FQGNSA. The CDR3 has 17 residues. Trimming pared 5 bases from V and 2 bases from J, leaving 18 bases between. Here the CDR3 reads CASSGAGGRANTGELFF. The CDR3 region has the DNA TGTGCCAGCAGCGGAGCTGGGGGCAGGGCCAACACCGGGGAGCTGTTTTTT.

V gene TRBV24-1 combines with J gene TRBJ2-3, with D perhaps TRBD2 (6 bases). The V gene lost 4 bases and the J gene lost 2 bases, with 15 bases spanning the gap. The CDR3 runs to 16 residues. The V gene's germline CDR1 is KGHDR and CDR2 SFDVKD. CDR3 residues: CATSDARGLDTDTQYF. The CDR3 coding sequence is TGTGCCACCAGTGACGCAAGGGGACTCGACACAGATACGCAGTATTTT.

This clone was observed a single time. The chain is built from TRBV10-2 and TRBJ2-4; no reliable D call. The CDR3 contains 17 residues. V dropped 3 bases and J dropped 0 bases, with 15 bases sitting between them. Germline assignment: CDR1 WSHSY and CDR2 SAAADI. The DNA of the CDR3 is TGCGCCAGCAGTGAAAGGTTTGTGGACGCAGCCAAAAACATTCAGTACTTC. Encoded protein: CASSERFVDAAKNIQYF.

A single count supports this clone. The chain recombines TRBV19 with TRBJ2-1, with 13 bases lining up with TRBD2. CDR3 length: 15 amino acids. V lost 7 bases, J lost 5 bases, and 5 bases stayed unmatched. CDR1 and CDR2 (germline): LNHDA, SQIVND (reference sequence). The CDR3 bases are TGTGCCAGTACCCCGGGACTAGCGGGAAACAATGAGCAGTTCTTC. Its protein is CASTPGLAGNNEQFF.

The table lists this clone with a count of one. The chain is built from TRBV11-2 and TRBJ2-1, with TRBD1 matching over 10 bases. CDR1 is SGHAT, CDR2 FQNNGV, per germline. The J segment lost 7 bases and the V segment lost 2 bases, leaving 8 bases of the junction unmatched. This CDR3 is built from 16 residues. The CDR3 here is CASSLTGTGVGNEQFF. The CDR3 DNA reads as TGTGCCAGCAGCTTAACCGGGACAGGGGTGGGGAATGAGCAGTTCTTC. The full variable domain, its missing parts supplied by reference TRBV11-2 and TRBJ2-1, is EAGVAQSPRYKIIEKRQSVAFWCNPISGHATLYWYQQILGQGPKLLIQFQNNGVVDDSQLPKDRFSAERLKGVDSTLKIQPAKLEDSAVYLCASSLTGTGVGNEQFFGPGTRLTVL.

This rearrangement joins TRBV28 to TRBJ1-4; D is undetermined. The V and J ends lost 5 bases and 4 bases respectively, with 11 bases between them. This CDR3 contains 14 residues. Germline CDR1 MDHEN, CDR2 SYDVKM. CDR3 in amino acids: CASSAELSNEKLFF. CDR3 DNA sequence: TGTGCCAGCAGTGCTGAACTGAGTAATGAAAAACTGTTTTTT.

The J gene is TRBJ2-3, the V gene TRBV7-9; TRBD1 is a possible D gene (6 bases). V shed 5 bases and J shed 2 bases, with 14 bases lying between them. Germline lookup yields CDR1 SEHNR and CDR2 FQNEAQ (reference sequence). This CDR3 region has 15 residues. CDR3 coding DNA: TGTGCCAGCAGCCTTCCGACAGGTGACACAGATACGCAGTATTTT. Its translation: CASSLPTGDTDTQYF. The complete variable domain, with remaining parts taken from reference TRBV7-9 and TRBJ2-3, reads DTGVSQNPRHKITKRGQNVTFRCDPISEHNRLYWYRQTLGQGPEFLTYFQNEAQLEKSRLLSDRFSAERPKGSFSTLEIQRTEQGDSAMYLCASSLPTGDTDTQYFGPGTRLTVL.

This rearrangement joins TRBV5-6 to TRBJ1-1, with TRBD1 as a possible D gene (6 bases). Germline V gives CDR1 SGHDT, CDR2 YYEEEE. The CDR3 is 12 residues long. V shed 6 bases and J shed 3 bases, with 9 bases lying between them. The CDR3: CASTEGDTEAFF. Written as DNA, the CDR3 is TGTGCCAGCACCGAGGGGGACACTGAAGCTTTCTTT.

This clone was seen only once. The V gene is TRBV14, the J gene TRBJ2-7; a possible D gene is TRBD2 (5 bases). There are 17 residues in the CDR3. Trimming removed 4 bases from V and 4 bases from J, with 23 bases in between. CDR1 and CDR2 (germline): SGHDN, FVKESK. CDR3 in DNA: TGTGCCAGCAGCCTTTCTTCTCCCGGGAACCTCCTTTACGAGCAGTACTTC. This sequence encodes CASSLSSPGNLLYEQYF.

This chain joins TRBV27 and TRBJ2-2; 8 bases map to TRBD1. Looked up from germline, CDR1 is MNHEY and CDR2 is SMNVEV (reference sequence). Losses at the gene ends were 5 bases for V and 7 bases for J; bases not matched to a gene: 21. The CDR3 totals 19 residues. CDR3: CASSPGWLDRGGQGGELFF. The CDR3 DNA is TGTGCCAGCAGTCCGGGATGGCTTGACAGGGGAGGTCAGGGCGGGGAGCTGTTTTTT.

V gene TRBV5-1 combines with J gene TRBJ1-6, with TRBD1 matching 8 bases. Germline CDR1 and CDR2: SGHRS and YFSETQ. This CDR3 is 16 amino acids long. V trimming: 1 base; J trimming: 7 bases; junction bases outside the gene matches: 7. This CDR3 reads CASSLIPGQENSPLHF. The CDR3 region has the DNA TGCGCCAGCAGCTTGATTCCGGGACAGGAGAATTCACCCCTCCACTTT.

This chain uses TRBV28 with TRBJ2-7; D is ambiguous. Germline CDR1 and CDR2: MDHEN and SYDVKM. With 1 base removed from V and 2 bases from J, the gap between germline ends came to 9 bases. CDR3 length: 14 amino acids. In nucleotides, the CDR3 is TGTGCCAGCAGTTTATCCCAGAAAGCCTACGAGCAGTACTTC. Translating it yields CASSLSQKAYEQYF.

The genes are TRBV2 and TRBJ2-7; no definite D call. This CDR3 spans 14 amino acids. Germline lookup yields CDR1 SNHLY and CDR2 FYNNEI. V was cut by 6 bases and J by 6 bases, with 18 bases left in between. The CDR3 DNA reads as TGTGCCAGCAGCGGTACCCTCGATGTCGCCGAGCAGTACTTC. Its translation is CASSGTLDVAEQYF.

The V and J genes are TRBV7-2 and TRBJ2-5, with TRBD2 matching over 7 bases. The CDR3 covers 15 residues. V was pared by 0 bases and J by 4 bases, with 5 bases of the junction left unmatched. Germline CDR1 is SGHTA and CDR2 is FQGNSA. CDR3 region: CASSLARGRGETQYF. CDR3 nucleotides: TGTGCCAGCAGCTTAGCTCGGGGGAGGGGAGAGACCCAGTACTTC.

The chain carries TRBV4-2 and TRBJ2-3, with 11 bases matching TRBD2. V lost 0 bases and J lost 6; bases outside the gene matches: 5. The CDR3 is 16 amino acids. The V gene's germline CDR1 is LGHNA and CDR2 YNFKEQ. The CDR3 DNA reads TGTGCCAGCAGCCAAGAGAGTAGCGGGAGGGCGGATACGCAGTATTTT. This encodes CASSQESSGRADTQYF.